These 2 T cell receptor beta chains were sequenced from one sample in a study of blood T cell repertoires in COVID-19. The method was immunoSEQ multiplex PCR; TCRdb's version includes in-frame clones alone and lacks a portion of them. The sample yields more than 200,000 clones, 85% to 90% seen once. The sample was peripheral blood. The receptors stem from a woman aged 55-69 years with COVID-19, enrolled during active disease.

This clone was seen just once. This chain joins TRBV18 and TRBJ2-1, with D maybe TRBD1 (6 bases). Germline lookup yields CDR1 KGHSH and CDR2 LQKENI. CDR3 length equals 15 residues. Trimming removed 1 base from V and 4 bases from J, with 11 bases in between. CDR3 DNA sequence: TGTGCCAGCTCACCACTCCAGGGGATATACAATGAGCAGTTCTTC. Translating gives CASSPLQGIYNEQFF.

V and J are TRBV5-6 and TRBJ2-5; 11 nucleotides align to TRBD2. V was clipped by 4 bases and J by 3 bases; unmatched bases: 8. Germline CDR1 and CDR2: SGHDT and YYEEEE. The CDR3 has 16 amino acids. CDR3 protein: CASSLLSGRAEETQYF. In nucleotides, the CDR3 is TGTGCCAGCAGCCTCCTTAGCGGGAGGGCCGAAGAGACCCAGTACTTC.